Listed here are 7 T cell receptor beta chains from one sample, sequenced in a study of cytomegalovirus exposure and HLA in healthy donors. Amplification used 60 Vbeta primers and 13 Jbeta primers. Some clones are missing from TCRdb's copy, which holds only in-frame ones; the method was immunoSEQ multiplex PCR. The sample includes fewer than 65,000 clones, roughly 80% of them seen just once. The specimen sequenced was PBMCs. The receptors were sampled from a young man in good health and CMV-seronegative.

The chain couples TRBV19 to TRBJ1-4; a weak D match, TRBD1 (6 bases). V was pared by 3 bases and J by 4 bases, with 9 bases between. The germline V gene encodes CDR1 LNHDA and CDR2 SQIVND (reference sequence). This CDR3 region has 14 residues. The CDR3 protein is CASSITGHNEKLFF. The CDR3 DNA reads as TGTGCCAGTAGTATCACGGGACATAATGAAAAACTGTTTTTT.

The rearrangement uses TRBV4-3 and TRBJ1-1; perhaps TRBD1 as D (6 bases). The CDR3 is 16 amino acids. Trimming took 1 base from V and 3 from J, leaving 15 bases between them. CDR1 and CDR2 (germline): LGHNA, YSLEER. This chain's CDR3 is CASSQGETGRYTEAFF. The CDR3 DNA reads TGCGCCAGCAGCCAAGGAGAGACAGGCCGATACACTGAAGCTTTCTTT.

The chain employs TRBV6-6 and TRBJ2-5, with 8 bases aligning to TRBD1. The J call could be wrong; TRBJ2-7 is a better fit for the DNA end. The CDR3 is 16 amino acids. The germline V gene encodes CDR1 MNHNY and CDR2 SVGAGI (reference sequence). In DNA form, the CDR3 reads TGTGCCAGCAGTTACCTCCGACAGGGGCGTCCCTACGAGCAGTACTTC. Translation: CASSYLRQGRPYEQYF.

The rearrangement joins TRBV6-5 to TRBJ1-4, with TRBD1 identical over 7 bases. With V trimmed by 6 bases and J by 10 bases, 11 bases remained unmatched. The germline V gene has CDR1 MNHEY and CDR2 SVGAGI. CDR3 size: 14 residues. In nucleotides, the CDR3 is TGTGCCAGCAGAGGGCAGGGGGTCCGGGGAAAACTGTTTTTT. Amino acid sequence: CASRGQGVRGKLFF.

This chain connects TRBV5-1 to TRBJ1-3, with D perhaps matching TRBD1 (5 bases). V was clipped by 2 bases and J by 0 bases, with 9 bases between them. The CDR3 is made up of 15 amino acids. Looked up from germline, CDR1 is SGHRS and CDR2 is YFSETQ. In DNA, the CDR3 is TGCGCCAGCAGCTTAGGGGATACCTCTGGAAACACCATATATTTT. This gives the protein CASSLGDTSGNTIYF.

This CDR3 reads CASSIPRTGGYKRAYNSPLHF. DNA of the CDR3: TGTGCCAGCAGTATTCCAAGGACAGGGGGCTATAAGAGGGCCTATAATTCACCCCTCCACTTT. The chain is built from TRBV28 and TRBJ1-6, with 11 bases matching TRBD1. The junction had 17 bases not matched to a gene; V was cut back by 5 bases and J by 2 bases. Per the germline V gene, CDR1 is MDHEN and CDR2 is SYDVKM. CDR3 length: 21 amino acids.

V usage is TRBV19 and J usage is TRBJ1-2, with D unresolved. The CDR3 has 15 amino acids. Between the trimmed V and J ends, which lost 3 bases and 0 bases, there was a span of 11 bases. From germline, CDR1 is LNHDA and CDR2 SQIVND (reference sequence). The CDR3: CASSIKVQTNYGYTF. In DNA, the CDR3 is TGTGCCAGTAGTATCAAGGTACAGACTAACTATGGCTACACCTTC.